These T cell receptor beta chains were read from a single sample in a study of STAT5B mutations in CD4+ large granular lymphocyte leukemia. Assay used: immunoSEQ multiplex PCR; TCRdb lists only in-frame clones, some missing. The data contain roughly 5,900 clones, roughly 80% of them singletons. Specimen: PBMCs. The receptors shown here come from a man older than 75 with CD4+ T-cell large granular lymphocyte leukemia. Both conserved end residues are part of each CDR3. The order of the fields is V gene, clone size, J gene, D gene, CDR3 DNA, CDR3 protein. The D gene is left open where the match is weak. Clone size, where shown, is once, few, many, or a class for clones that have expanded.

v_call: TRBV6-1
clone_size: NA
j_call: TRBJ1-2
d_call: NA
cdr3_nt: TGTGCCAGCAGAGATTGGATTGGGGGAAACTATGGCTACACCTTC
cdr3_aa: CASRDWIGGNYGYTF

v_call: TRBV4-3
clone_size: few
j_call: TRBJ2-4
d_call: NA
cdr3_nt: TGCGCCAGCAGCCACCGCACGGGATCCCTAGGGGCCAAAAACATTCAGTACTTC
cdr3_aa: CASSHRTGSLGAKNIQYF

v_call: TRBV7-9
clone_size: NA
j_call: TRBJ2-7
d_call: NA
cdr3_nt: TGTGCCAGCAGCTTAGTCCGCCACGAGCAGTACTTC
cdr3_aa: CASSLVRHEQYF

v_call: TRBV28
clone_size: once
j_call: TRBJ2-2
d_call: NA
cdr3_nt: TGTGCCAGCAGTTCCCAGGGTGGAACCGGGGAGCTGTTTTTT
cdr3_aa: CASSSQGGTGELFF

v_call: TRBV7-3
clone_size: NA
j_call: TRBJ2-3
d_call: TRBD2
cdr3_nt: TGTGCCAGCAGCTTTAGCGGGGGGATAACAGATACGCAGTATTTT
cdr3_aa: CASSFSGGITDTQYF

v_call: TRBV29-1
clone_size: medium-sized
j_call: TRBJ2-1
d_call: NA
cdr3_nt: TGCAGCGTCGAACTCCTCACTCGTAGCTCCTACAATGAGCAGTTCTTC
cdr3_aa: CSVELLTRSSYNEQFF

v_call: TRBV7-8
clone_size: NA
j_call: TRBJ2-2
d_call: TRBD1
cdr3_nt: TGTGCCAGCAGCTTACGGACAGGGTGGAACACCGGGGAGCTGTTTTTT
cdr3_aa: CASSLRTGWNTGELFF

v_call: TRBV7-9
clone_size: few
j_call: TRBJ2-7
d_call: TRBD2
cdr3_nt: TGTGCCAGCAGGGGAGCGGGACCCTACGAGCAGTACTTC
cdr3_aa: CASRGAGPYEQYF

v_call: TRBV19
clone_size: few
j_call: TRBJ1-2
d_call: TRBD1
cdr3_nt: TGTGCCAGTAGTCCAGGGGGCTACTATGGCTACACCTTC
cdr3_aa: CASSPGGYYGYTF

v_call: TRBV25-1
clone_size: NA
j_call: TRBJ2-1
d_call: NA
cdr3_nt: TGTGCCAGCATAGACACCAGCGGAAAGTTCTTC
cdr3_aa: CASIDTSGKFF

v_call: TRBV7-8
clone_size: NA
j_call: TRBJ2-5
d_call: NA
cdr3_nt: TGTGCCAGCAGCCGCCCGGGGCTCATGGGGCAAGAGACCCAGTACTTC
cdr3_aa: CASSRPGLMGQETQYF

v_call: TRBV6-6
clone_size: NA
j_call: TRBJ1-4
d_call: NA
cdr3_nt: TGTGCCAGCAGCCGCACAGGGCCCAGTGAAAAACTGTTTTTT
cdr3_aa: CASSRTGPSEKLFF

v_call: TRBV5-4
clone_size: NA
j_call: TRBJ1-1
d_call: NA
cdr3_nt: TGTGCCAGCAGCTACTACAGGAACCCCTGGGTAGAGACTGAAGCTTTCTTT
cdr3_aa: CASSYYRNPWVETEAFF

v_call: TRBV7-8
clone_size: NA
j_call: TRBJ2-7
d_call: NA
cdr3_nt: TGTGCCAGCAGAGGGAGCGACTACGAGCAGTACTTC
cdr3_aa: CASRGSDYEQYF

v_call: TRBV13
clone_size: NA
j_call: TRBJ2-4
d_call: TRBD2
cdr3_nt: TGTGCCAGCAGCTTGGGGGAGGGTACAAACATTCAGTACTTC
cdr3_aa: CASSLGEGTNIQYF

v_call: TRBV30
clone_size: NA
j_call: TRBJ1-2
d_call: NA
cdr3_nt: TGTGCCTGGAGTGAGGACAACTATGGCCACACCTTC
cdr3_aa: CAWSEDNYGHTF

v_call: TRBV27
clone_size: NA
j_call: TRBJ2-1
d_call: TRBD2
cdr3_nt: TGTGCCAGCAGTCCCCTAGCGGGAGAACTTCTCAATGAGCAGTTCTTC
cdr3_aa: CASSPLAGELLNEQFF

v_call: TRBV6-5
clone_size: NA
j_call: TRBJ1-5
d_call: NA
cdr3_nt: TGTGCCAGCAGTGAAGGGGTAATTCCGCCCCAGCATTTT
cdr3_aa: CASSEGVIPPQHF

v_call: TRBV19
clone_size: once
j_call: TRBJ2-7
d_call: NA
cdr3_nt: TGTGCCAGTAGTCCTCGGACGGCTTGGAACGAGCAGTACTTC
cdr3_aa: CASSPRTAWNEQYF

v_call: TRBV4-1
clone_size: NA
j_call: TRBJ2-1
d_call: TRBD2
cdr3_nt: TGCGCCAGCAGCCTGAGGAGGACTAGCTTAGATGAGCAGTTCTTC
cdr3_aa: CASSLRRTSLDEQFF

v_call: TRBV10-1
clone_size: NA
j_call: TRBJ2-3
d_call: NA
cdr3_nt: TGCGCCAGCAGCGGTTCTAGGGACACAGATACGCAGTATTTT
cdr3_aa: CASSGSRDTDTQYF

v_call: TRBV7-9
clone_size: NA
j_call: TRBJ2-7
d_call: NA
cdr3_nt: TGTGCCAGCAGCTTCGCCCTATACGAGCAGTACTTC
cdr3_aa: CASSFALYEQYF

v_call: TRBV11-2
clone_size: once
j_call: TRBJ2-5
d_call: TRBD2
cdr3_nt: TGTGCCAGCAGCTCCTGGACTAGCGGGGCCGAAGAGACCCAGTACTTC
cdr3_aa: CASSSWTSGAEETQYF

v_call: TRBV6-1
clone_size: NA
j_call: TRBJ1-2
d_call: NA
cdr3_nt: TGTGCCAGCAGTGAACTAGCTAACTATGGCTACACCTTC
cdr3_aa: CASSELANYGYTF

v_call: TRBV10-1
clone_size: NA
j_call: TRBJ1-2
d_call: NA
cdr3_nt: TGCGCCAGCAGTGAAGCGACGGAATATGGCTACACCTTC
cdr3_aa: CASSEATEYGYTF

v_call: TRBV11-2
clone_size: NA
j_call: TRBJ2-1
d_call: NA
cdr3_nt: TGTGCCAGCAGCTTAGGACGGGGCTCCTACAATGAGCAGTTCTTC
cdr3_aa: CASSLGRGSYNEQFF

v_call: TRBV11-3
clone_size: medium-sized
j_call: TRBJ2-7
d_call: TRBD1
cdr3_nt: TGTGCCAGCAGCCCGAGACAGGGGGCGGGCGAGCAGTACTTC
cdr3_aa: CASSPRQGAGEQYF

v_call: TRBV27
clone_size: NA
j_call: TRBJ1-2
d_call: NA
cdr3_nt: TGTGCCAGCAGTAAGACAGCCTTCTATGGCTACACCTTC
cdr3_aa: CASSKTAFYGYTF

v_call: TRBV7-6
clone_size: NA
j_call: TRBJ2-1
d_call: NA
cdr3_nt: TGTGCCAGCAGCTTAGCGAAATCGGGCAATGAGCAGTTCTTC
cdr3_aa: CASSLAKSGNEQFF

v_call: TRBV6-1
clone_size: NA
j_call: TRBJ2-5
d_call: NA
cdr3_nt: TGTGCCATCAGTGAAGTGGGGCAGGGTGAACAAGAGACCCAGTACTTC
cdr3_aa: CAISEVGQGEQETQYF

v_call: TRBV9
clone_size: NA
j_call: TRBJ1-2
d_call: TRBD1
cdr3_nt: TGTGCCAGCAGCCCCCGCCGGACAGGGGGCGGACCCTATGGCTACACCTTC
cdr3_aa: CASSPRRTGGGPYGYTF

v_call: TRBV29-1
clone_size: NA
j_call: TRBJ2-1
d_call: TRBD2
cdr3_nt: TGCAGCGTTGAATATAAACTAGCGGGAGTCCTAAGCTCCTACAATGAGCAGTTCTTC
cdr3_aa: CSVEYKLAGVLSSYNEQFF

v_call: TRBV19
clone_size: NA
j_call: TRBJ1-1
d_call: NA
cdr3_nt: TGTGCCAGTAATACCTGGCTGGCCTCGAACACTGAAGCTTTCTTT
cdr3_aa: CASNTWLASNTEAFF

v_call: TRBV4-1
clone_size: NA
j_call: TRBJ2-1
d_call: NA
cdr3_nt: TGCGCCAGCAGCCAGGCTAGCAATGAGCAGTTCTTC
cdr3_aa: CASSQASNEQFF

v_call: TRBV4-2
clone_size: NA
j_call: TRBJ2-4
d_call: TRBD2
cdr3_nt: TGTGCCAGCAGCCCCGAACTAGCGGACATAGCCAAAAACATTCAGTACTTC
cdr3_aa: CASSPELADIAKNIQYF

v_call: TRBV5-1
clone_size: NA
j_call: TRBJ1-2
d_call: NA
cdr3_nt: TGCGCCAGCAGCTTGGGAGTCTTCTACACCTTC
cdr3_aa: CASSLGVFYTF

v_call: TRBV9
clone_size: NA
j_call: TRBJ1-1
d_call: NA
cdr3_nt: TGTGCCAGCAGCGCCGGGGGACACACTGAAGCTTTCTTT
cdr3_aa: CASSAGGHTEAFF

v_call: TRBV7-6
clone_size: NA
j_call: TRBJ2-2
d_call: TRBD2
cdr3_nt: TGTGCCAGCAGCCCCCGGACTAGCGGGGGAGTAACCGGGGAGCTGTTTTTT
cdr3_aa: CASSPRTSGGVTGELFF

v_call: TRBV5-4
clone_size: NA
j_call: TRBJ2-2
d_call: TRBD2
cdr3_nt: TGTGCCAGCAGCTTCCGACGGGAGGGCACCGGGGAGCTGTTTTTT
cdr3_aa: CASSFRREGTGELFF

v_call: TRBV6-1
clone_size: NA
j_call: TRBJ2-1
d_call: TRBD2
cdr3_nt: TGTGCCTCGGTGGGGAGGGGTCTGGATGAGCAGTTCTTC
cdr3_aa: CASVGRGLDEQFF

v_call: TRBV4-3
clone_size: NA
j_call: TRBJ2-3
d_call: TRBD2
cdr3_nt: TGCGCCAGCAGCCAAGAGTTGGGACTAGCGGGGAGCACAGATACGCAGTATTTT
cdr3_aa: CASSQELGLAGSTDTQYF

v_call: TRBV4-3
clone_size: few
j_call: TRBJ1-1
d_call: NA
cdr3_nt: TGCGCCAGCAGCCAGAACCCAGTGGGCACTGAAGCTTTCTTT
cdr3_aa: CASSQNPVGTEAFF

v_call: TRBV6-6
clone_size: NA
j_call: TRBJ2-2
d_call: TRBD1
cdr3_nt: TGTGCCAGCAGCACCACAGGGGACACCGGGGAGCTGTTTTTT
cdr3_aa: CASSTTGDTGELFF

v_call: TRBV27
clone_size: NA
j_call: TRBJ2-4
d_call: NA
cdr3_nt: TGTGCCAGCAGTTTTATTCCGCTAGCCAAAAACATTCAGTACTTC
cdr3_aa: CASSFIPLAKNIQYF

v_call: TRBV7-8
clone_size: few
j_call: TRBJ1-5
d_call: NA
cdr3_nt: TGTGCCAGCAGCTTAGCTCGATCGGGAACGCCCCAGCATTTT
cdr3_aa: CASSLARSGTPQHF

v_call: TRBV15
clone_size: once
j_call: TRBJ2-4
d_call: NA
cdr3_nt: TGTGCCACCCGGAGCGGCGGCGCGACGATCGACATTCAGTACTTC
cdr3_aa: CATRSGGATIDIQYF

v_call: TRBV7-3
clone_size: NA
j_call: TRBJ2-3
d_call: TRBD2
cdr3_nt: TGTGCCAGCAGCCGACTAGCGGGGGGGGTAGATACGCAGTATTTT
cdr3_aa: CASSRLAGGVDTQYF